The next 12 T cell receptor beta chains were all read from a single sample in a study of CD8+ T cells in alopecia areata. Described treatment: oral pan-JAK inhibitor, 5-10 mg twice daily. Investigators isolated RNA and reverse transcribed it into cDNA to act as the sequencing template. TCRdb's copy holds only in-frame clones and misses some; the assay was immunoSEQ multiplex PCR. The table has about 200,000 clones, over 55% seen once. Sequences were derived from CD4+ T cells sorted from blood, sampled at week 24, from a patient treated with tofacitinib. Receptor source: a human donor with alopecia areata.

V gene TRBV5-1 combines with J gene TRBJ1-3; 7 bases are shared with TRBD1. Trimming removed 4 bases from V and 0 bases from J; junction bases left unmatched: 7. This CDR3 spans 16 amino acids. Germline CDR1 SGHRS, CDR2 YFSETQ. The CDR3 DNA is TGCGCCAGCAGCCCAGGGGGACTCTACTCTGGAAACACCATATATTTT. The encoded protein is CASSPGGLYSGNTIYF.

The V call is TRBV30, the J call TRBJ1-1, with a tentative D call TRBD1 (6 bases). Germline V gene sequence: CDR1 GTSNPN, CDR2 SVGIG (reference sequence). The V end was cut by 0 bases, the J end by 12 bases, with 26 bases between. The CDR3 is 16 amino acids. The CDR3 here is CAWSVPPPTGGRGTFF. DNA of the CDR3: TGTGCCTGGAGTGTCCCACCACCGACAGGCGGACGAGGAACTTTCTTT.

There are a few counts of this clone. The chain links TRBV19 to TRBJ1-5, with D possibly matching TRBD1 (6 bases). Germline V gene sequence: CDR1 LNHDA, CDR2 SQIVND (reference sequence). The CDR3 loop spans 15 amino acids. V was pared by 4 bases and J by 4 bases, with 14 bases between. CDR3 sequence: CASSTQTGKNQPQHF. DNA of the CDR3: TGTGCCAGTAGTACCCAGACAGGAAAGAATCAGCCCCAGCATTTT.

The genes are TRBV2 and TRBJ2-1; D is unresolved. From germline, CDR1 is SNHLY and CDR2 FYNNEI. The CDR3 totals 12 residues. Trimming took 5 bases from V and 3 from J, leaving 5 bases between them. The CDR3 region is CASSPHYNEQFF. For the CDR3, the DNA is TGTGCCAGCAGTCCTCACTACAATGAGCAGTTCTTC.

The chain recombines TRBV27 with TRBJ1-1; D gene ambiguous. This CDR3 has 11 amino acids. Trimming left V 3 bases short and J 4 bases short, with 3 bases between. Germline V gene sequence: CDR1 MNHEY, CDR2 SMNVEV (reference sequence). The CDR3 region has the DNA TGTGCCAGCAGTTTTGGCACTGAAGCTTTCTTT. It specifies CASSFGTEAFF.

V and J are TRBV4-3 and TRBJ2-7; 15 positions match TRBD2. This CDR3 is 17 amino acids long. Germline loops: CDR1 LGHNA, CDR2 YSLEER. Trimming took 1 base from V and 6 from J; bases not matched to a gene: 7. Written as DNA, the CDR3 is TGCGCCAGCAGCCAAGGGAGGACTAGCGGGGGGGCCTCCGAGCAGTACTTC. Protein sequence: CASSQGRTSGGASEQYF.

In DNA, the CDR3 is TGTGCCACCGCGGGAGGTGGGCTCTACGAGCAGTACTTC. The encoded protein is CATAGGGLYEQYF. This rearrangement joins TRBV15 to TRBJ2-7, with TRBD2 matching 8 bases. Trimming took 8 bases from V and 3 from J; bases not matched to a gene: 6. The germline V gene has CDR1 LNHNV and CDR2 YYDKDF (reference sequence). The length of the CDR3 is 13 residues.

This clone occurred a few times. The CDR3 region is CASSLDYEDTQYF. The CDR3 DNA reads as TGTGCCAGCAGCTTAGACTATGAGGATACGCAGTATTTT. The J gene is TRBJ2-3, the V gene TRBV7-2; D remains unclear. Germline CDR1 and CDR2: SGHTA and FQGNSA. The CDR3 is 13 amino acids. V was cut by 1 base and J by 6 bases, with 8 bases left in between. Variable domain in full (rest from reference TRBV7-2 and TRBJ2-3): GAGVSQSPSNKVTEKGKDVELRCDPISGHTALYWYRQSLGQGLEFLIYFQGNSAPDKSGLPSDRFSAERTGGSVSTLTIQRTQQEDSAVYLCASSLDYEDTQYFGPGTRLTVL.

The rearrangement joins TRBV4-3 to TRBJ2-3, with D perhaps matching TRBD1 (6 bases). The CDR3 consists of 20 residues. From germline, CDR1 is LGHNA and CDR2 YSLEER. V was trimmed by 0 bases and J by 2 bases, leaving 24 bases between them. The CDR3 bases are TGCGCCAGCAGCCAAGATTTACTGGGACAAACAGTCGCCCCCACAGATACGCAGTATTTT. This sequence encodes CASSQDLLGQTVAPTDTQYF.

The V call is TRBV27, the J call TRBJ1-5; no firm D call. The CDR3 extends over 15 amino acids. CDR1 is MNHEY and CDR2 is SMNVEV in the germline V gene (reference sequence). Trimming cost V 7 bases and J 1 base, with 14 bases left between them. The CDR3 sequence: CASTLSPLSNQPQHF. The CDR3 DNA sequence: TGTGCCAGCACCCTATCTCCCCTCAGCAATCAGCCCCAGCATTTT.

This clone has a handful of counts. This sequence joins TRBV19 and TRBJ1-2; D gene uncertain. This CDR3 has 16 amino acids. The V end lost 4 bases, the J end lost 2 bases, and 17 bases lay between the germline ends. Germline CDR1 reads LNHDA; CDR2 reads SQIVND (reference sequence). CDR3 sequence reads: CASSTPAQRRNYGYTF. In DNA form, the CDR3 reads TGTGCCAGTAGTACCCCAGCCCAGAGACGAAACTATGGCTACACCTTC. Looking up the rest from reference TRBV19 and TRBJ1-2 gives the full variable domain: DGGITQSPKYLFRKEGQNVTLSCEQNLNHDAMYWYRQDPGQGLRLIYYSQIVNDFQKGDIAEGYSVSREKKESFPLTVTSAQKNPTAFYLCASSTPAQRRNYGYTFGSGTRLTVV.

This clone was seen a few times. This rearrangement joins TRBV19 to TRBJ2-7; TRBD2 matches at 7 bases. Germline CDR1 reads LNHDA; CDR2 reads SQIVND (reference sequence). This CDR3 is 14 amino acids long. Trimming removed 5 bases from V and 3 bases from J; junction bases left unmatched: 7. The CDR3 DNA follows: TGTGCCAGTAGTCCCGGACTAGATAACTACGAGCAGTACTTC. Translating it yields CASSPGLDNYEQYF.